This TCR beta chain was sequenced in a study of HIV-infected children after antiretroviral therapy interruption. About the study: Weeks 0, 48 and 150 were sampled under continuous treatment.

The TCR library was built from RNA with a 3' RACE protocol and unique molecular identifiers. TCRdb passed the 3' RACE reads through MiXCR, listing each CDR3 protein once. Of tens of thousands of distinct CDR3 sequences listed, approximately 7% are singletons. Study observations and caveats: Naive CD4+ Gini coefficient rose by interruption end, suggesting clonal expansion.

The sample holds a few counts of this clonotype. The antigen is not known. Described treatment: PENTA 11 planned treatment interruption arm or continuous ART arm. This sequence originates from a pool of human donors with HIV. Sequences were derived from CD45RA+ CD4+ T cells from PBMCs, pooled from several time points, sampled from a donor given antiretroviral therapy, either interrupted or continuous. Subset meaning: naive CD4+ CD45RA+ CD45RO- T cells.

CDR3 in DNA: TGCGCCAGCAGCTTGGTGGGCGGCTCGGACGAGCAGTACTTC. Protein: CASSLVGGSDEQYF. The chain recombines TRBV5-1 with TRBJ2-7; D remains unclear. The length of the CDR3 is 14 residues. The germline V gene has CDR1 SGHRS and CDR2 YFSETQ. V was pared by 0 bases and J by 5 bases, with 12 bases between.